The 12 T cell receptor beta chains listed next were all sequenced from one sample in a study of beta chain features in type 1 diabetes. Study conclusions and caveats: Researchers report that Type 1 diabetes patients had moderately but significantly shorter TCRB CDR3s across all four CD4+ subsets.

The authors reverse transcribed all of the isolated RNA, so sequencing captured expressed TCRB transcripts. Data came from immunoSEQ multiplex PCR; TCRdb stores just in-frame clones and leaves some out. The top ten clones hold 1.4% to 1.5% of a sample with roughly 53,000 clones, roughly 39% of them seen once. Antigen specificity for these receptors is unknown. The sequenced sample consisted of Tregs from blood. These receptor sequences come from a man aged 25-45 years with type 1 diabetes.

This clone appeared a few times. The genes are TRBV14 and TRBJ2-1, with unresolved D. V was pared by 4 bases and J by 6 bases, with 16 bases between. This CDR3 spans 15 amino acids. Germline V gene sequence: CDR1 SGHDN, CDR2 FVKESK. The CDR3 spells CASSLGLPDINEQFF. The CDR3 region has the DNA TGTGCCAGCAGCCTTGGGCTCCCGGATATCAATGAGCAGTTCTTC.

This chain connects TRBV6-5 to TRBJ1-1; D is possibly TRBD1 (5 bases). The CDR3 runs 14 residues. The V end lost 5 bases, the J end lost 1 base, and 11 bases lay between the germline ends. Germline CDR1 is MNHEY and CDR2 is SVGAGI. The CDR3 sequence: CASSEQGANTEAFF. In nucleotides, the CDR3 is TGTGCCAGCAGTGAACAAGGGGCGAACACTGAAGCTTTCTTT.

This rearrangement joins TRBV28 to TRBJ2-5; 13 positions match TRBD2. Per the germline V gene, CDR1 is MDHEN and CDR2 is SYDVKM. With 4 bases clipped from V and 4 bases from J, the junction kept 6 bases outside the gene matches. The CDR3 is 16 residues long. In DNA, the CDR3 is TGTGCCAGCAGTTCCCCCGGGACTAGCGGGATAGAGACCCAGTACTTC. Its protein is CASSSPGTSGIETQYF.

CDR3 protein: CASSIGPKGSYEQYF. The CDR3 DNA follows: TGTGCCAGCAGCATCGGGCCGAAGGGGTCCTACGAGCAGTACTTC. The J gene is TRBJ2-7, the V gene TRBV9, with D possibly being TRBD1 (5 bases). The CDR3 extends over 15 amino acids. V was cut by 4 bases and J by 1 base, with 15 bases left in between. The V gene's germline CDR1 is SGDLS and CDR2 YYNGEE.

The rearrangement joins TRBV11-2 to TRBJ2-5; 7 nucleotides agree with TRBD2. Unmatched junction bases numbered 4, after V lost 1 base and J lost 5 bases. This CDR3 contains 14 residues. Germline lookup yields CDR1 SGHAT and CDR2 FQNNGV. CDR3 amino acids: CASSLGGGKETQYF. Written as DNA, the CDR3 is TGTGCCAGCAGCTTAGGGGGAGGGAAGGAGACCCAGTACTTC.

This clone was found a few times. V usage is TRBV11-2 and J usage is TRBJ2-2, with D perhaps matching TRBD1 (6 bases). CDR3 length: 16 residues. Between the trimmed V and J ends, which lost 5 bases and 1 base, there was a span of 14 bases. The germline gives CDR1 SGHAT, CDR2 FQNNGV. The CDR3 coding sequence is TGTGCCAGCAGCCCAAGGGGGTCGGGGAACACCGGGGAGCTGTTTTTT. This translates into CASSPRGSGNTGELFF.

V gene TRBV28 combines with J gene TRBJ2-7; a weak D match, TRBD1 (6 bases). The CDR3 is 14 amino acids. Germline V lookup: CDR1 MDHEN, CDR2 SYDVKM. V lost 5 bases and J lost 3, with 14 bases in between. CDR3: CASSRDNSFYEQYF. The CDR3 DNA is TGTGCCAGCAGTCGGGACAACTCCTTCTACGAGCAGTACTTC.

The rearrangement links TRBV2 to TRBJ1-1, with TRBD1 matching over 9 bases. The CDR3 covers 13 residues. V lost 11 bases and J lost 6; bases outside the gene matches: 10. The germline CDR1 and CDR2 sequences are SNHLY and FYNNEI. The CDR3 DNA sequence: TGTGCCGGCAACCGGGACAGGGCGGCTGAAGCTTTCTTT. Amino acids: CAGNRDRAAEAFF.

This clone occurred a few times. The genes are TRBV28 and TRBJ2-1; possibly TRBD1 for D (5 bases). Trimming removed 7 bases from V and 5 bases from J, with 12 bases in between. Germline CDR1 and CDR2: MDHEN and SYDVKM. The CDR3 totals 13 residues. Written as DNA, the CDR3 is TGTGCCAGCAAGGGGTACCTAAACAATGAGCAGTTCTTC. Amino acids: CASKGYLNNEQFF.

This chain links TRBV28 with TRBJ1-5, with D tentatively TRBD1 (5 bases). Trimming left V 7 bases short and J 7 bases short, with 14 bases between. The CDR3 runs 13 residues. Germline V gene lookup returns CDR1 MDHEN and CDR2 SYDVKM. CDR3 sequence: CASIPGRAQPQHF. CDR3 sequence (DNA): TGTGCCAGCATCCCTGGCAGGGCCCAGCCCCAGCATTTT.

This clone was counted a few times. V gene TRBV19 combines with J gene TRBJ1-2, with D maybe TRBD1 (5 bases). Trimming removed 0 bases at V and 7 bases at J, with 12 bases between. Germline assignment: CDR1 LNHDA and CDR2 SQIVND (reference sequence). The CDR3 spans 14 residues. CDR3 region: CASSIDRVFGGYTF. The CDR3 coding sequence is TGTGCCAGTAGTATAGACAGGGTCTTCGGTGGCTACACCTTC.

The genes are TRBV7-3 and TRBJ2-1, with 15 bases fitting TRBD2. In germline, CDR1 is SGHTA, CDR2 FQGTGA. V gave up 5 bases and J gave up 9 bases; unmatched junction bases: 8. The CDR3 covers 16 residues. CDR3 loop: CASSRGGLAGGSEQFF. The CDR3 nucleotides read TGTGCCAGCAGCCGTGGGGGACTAGCGGGAGGAAGTGAGCAGTTCTTC.